A single sample is the source of the 3 T cell receptor beta chains below, sequenced in a study of blood T cell repertoires in COVID-19. Sequencing was performed with immunoSEQ multiplex PCR; in TCRdb, only in-frame clones are kept and a portion is missing. The sample lists hundreds of thousands of clones; approximately 85% were seen once. Sequenced input: peripheral blood. The receptors come from a human donor in a cohort sampled during active COVID-19.

This clone was seen repeatedly, ten times or more. J is TRBJ1-2 and V is TRBV28, with 11 bases fitting TRBD1. CDR1 is MDHEN and CDR2 is SYDVKM in the germline V gene. This CDR3 spans 13 amino acids. The V segment lost 6 bases and the J segment 4 bases; nucleotides outside the gene matches: 1. The CDR3 region is CASRDRGPYGYTF. The CDR3 nucleotides read TGTGCCAGCAGGGACAGGGGGCCCTATGGCTACACCTTC.

This chain uses TRBV19 with TRBJ2-1, with 11 nucleotides matching TRBD2. The V gene end was trimmed by 3 bases and the J gene end by 11 bases; junction bases not matched to a gene: 3. The germline V gene has CDR1 LNHDA and CDR2 SQIVND (reference sequence). This CDR3 region has 13 residues. DNA for the CDR3: TGTGCCAGTAGTATGTTAGCGGGGGGGAAGCAGTTCTTC. The encoded protein is CASSMLAGGKQFF.

This chain joins TRBV7-8 and TRBJ1-1; D unresolved. Trimming took off 7 bases at V and 8 bases at J, with 11 bases between the two ends. This CDR3 comprises 11 residues. Germline values: CDR1 SGHVS, CDR2 FQNEAQ. CDR3: CASTLRGEAFF. The CDR3 DNA reads as TGTGCCAGCACCCTACGAGGGGAAGCTTTCTTT.